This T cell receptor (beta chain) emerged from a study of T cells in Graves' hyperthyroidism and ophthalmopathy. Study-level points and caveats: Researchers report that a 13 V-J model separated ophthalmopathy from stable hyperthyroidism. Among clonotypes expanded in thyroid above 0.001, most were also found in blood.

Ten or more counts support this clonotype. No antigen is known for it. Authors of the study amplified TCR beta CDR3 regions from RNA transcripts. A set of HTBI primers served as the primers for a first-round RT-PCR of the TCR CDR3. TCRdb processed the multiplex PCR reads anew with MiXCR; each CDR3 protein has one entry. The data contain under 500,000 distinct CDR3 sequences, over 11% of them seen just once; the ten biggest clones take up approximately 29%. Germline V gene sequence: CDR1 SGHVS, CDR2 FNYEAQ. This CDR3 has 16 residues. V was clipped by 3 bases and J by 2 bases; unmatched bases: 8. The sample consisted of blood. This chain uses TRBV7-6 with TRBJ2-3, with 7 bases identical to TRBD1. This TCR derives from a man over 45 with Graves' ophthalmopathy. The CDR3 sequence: CASSLLIEGATDTQYF. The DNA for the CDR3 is TGTGCCAGCAGCTTGCTTATCGAGGGGGCCACAGATACGCAGTATTTT.